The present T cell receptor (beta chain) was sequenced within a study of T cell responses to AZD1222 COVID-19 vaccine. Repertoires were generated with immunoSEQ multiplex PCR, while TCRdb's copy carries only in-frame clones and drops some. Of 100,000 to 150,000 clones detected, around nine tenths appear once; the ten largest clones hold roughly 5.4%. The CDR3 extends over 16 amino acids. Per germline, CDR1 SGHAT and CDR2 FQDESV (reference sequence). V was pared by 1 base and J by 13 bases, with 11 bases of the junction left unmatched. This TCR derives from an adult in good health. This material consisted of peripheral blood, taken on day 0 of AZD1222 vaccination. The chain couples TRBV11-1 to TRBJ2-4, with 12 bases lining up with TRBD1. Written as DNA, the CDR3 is TGTGCCAGCAGCTTAGAGGGGGACAGGGGGCGTCTCATCCAGTACTTC. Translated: CASSLEGDRGRLIQYF.